The rows below give T cell receptor beta chains drawn from one sample of a study of blood T cell repertoires in COVID-19. Profiled with immunoSEQ multiplex PCR; TCRdb holds only in-frame clones, not every one. The sample gives approximately 49,000 clones, roughly 80% of which show up once; over 2% is in the top ten. The sample taken for sequencing was peripheral blood. Source of these receptors: a middle-aged man with acute or convalescent COVID-19. Both conserved end residues are part of each CDR3. The D gene is left open where the match is weak. Clone sizes are given selectively: once, few, many, or a class where the clone is expanded.

v_gene	d_gene	abundance	j_gene	CDR3nt	CDR3aa
TRBV16	.	.	TRBJ1-1	TGTGCCAGCAGCCCGCAGGGGACGGGCACTGAAGCTTTCTTT	CASSPQGTGTEAFF
TRBV11-3	.	.	TRBJ2-3	TGTGCCAGCAGCTTAGGCAGGAGCACAGATACGCAGTATTTT	CASSLGRSTDTQYF
TRBV7-2	.	.	TRBJ1-2	TGTGCCAGCAGCTTAGCCAGGTCTAACTATGGCTACACCTTC	CASSLARSNYGYTF
TRBV19	TRBD1	.	TRBJ1-4	TGTGCCAGTAGTATCAGCAGGGGGACTAATGAAAAACTGTTTTTT	CASSISRGTNEKLFF
TRBV5-5	TRBD1	.	TRBJ2-5	TGTGCCAGCATGACAGGGGGAGCGACCCAGTACTTC	CASMTGGATQYF
TRBV19	TRBD1	.	TRBJ1-1	TGTGCCAGTAGTCCGCACAGGGGCCAGATCCACACTGAAGCTTTCTTT	CASSPHRGQIHTEAFF
TRBV25-1	TRBD1	.	TRBJ1-2	TGTGCCAGCAGCACAGGGGACTATGGCTACACCTTC	CASSTGDYGYTF
TRBV10-1	TRBD1	.	TRBJ2-7	TGCGCCAGCAGTGAGTCGTTTGGGACAGGGGCCTACGAGCAGTACTTC	CASSESFGTGAYEQYF
TRBV7-9	TRBD1	.	TRBJ1-5	TGTGCCAGCAGCACCGACAGGGGCGGGCAGCCCCAGCATTTT	CASSTDRGGQPQHF
TRBV2	TRBD1	.	TRBJ1-5	TGTGCCAGCAGTCCAGGGGGAGGCCAGCCCCAGCATTTT	CASSPGGGQPQHF
TRBV2	TRBD1	few	TRBJ1-5	TGTGCCAGCAGTGTGAGGAGAGGGGGCCAGACGGCCCAGCATTTT	CASSVRRGGQTAQHF
TRBV27	.	.	TRBJ2-5	TGTGCCAGCCGTGGGCAGCCCGTGGAGACCCAGTACTTC	CASRGQPVETQYF
TRBV11-3	.	once	TRBJ2-1	TGTGCCAGCAGCTTTGGGGGGGGCGTCGACAATGAGCAGTTCTTC	CASSFGGGVDNEQFF
TRBV27	.	.	TRBJ2-7	TGTGCCAGCAAAAGACAGTTGCTCTCCTACGAGCAGTACTTC	CASKRQLLSYEQYF
TRBV19	.	.	TRBJ2-2	TGTGCCAGTAGTATATATCCAGGACTTACCGGGGAGCTGTTTTTT	CASSIYPGLTGELFF
TRBV24-1	.	.	TRBJ2-1	TGTGCCACCAGTGATCTGGGGAATAGCGTGAGTGAGCAGTTCTTC	CATSDLGNSVSEQFF
TRBV3-1/TRBV3-2	.	.	TRBJ1-1	TGTGCCAGCAGCCAGATGGTCGGAGCCCTAAACACTGAAGCTTTCTTT	CASSQMVGALNTEAFF
TRBV9	.	.	TRBJ1-5	TGTGCCAGCAGCCGACAGGACAATCAGCCCCAGCATTTT	CASSRQDNQPQHF
TRBV7-3	.	once	TRBJ2-6	TGTGCCAGCAGCCAAGGACATATCTCTGGGGCCAACGTCCTGACTTTC	CASSQGHISGANVLTF
TRBV21-1	.	few	TRBJ1-6	TGTGCCAGCAGCATGGCTCCAGGGCAATCACCCCTCCACTTT	CASSMAPGQSPLHF
TRBV5-4	TRBD1	.	TRBJ1-1	TGTGCCAGCAGCTTGACAGGGGGGCATGACACTGAAGCTTTCTTT	CASSLTGGHDTEAFF
TRBV24-1	.	.	TRBJ2-2	TGTGCCACCAGTGATTTACCGGGAGAGGGACCCGGGGAGCTGTTTTTT	CATSDLPGEGPGELFF
TRBV7-9	TRBD1	.	TRBJ2-3	TGTGCCAGCAGGCCTACAGGGGGAGATACGCAGTATTTT	CASRPTGGDTQYF
TRBV9	.	.	TRBJ1-6	TGTGCCAGCAGCGTAGATGGAGCCTATAATTCACCCCTCCACTTT	CASSVDGAYNSPLHF
TRBV18	.	.	TRBJ2-3	TGTGCCAGCTCAAGTCAACAGGGCTCCACAGATACGCAGTATTTT	CASSSQQGSTDTQYF
TRBV6-5	.	.	TRBJ1-1	TGTGCCAGCAGAGGGGTCACTGAAGCTTTCTTT	CASRGVTEAFF
TRBV19	.	few	TRBJ2-1	TGTGCCAGTACCCCAGGGTGGGATGAGCAGTTCTTC	CASTPGWDEQFF
TRBV6-1	.	.	TRBJ1-1	TGTGCCAGCAGTGAACAGTTGAACACTGAAGCTTTCTTT	CASSEQLNTEAFF
TRBV7-3	.	.	TRBJ1-4	TGTGCCAGCAGCTTAAGTCCAGGGAAAAAACTGTTTTTT	CASSLSPGKKLFF
TRBV6-6	.	.	TRBJ1-4	TGTGCCAGCAGCCCTAGGCAGGGTAGGACTAATGAAAAACTGTTTTTT	CASSPRQGRTNEKLFF
TRBV5-6	TRBD1	.	TRBJ1-3	TGTGCCAGCAGCCACCGGGACAGTGGAAACACCATATATTTT	CASSHRDSGNTIYF
TRBV18	.	.	TRBJ1-3	TGTGCCAGTCAACCACCTGTCAGGGATGGAAACACCATATATTTT	CASQPPVRDGNTIYF
TRBV13	.	.	TRBJ1-5	TGTGCCAGCAGCTTAGCCGTCGTTCAGCCCCAGCATTTT	CASSLAVVQPQHF
TRBV7-6	.	.	TRBJ2-7	TGTGCCAGCAGCTTAGAGGGGTCCCACTACGAGCAGTACTTC	CASSLEGSHYEQYF
TRBV19	.	few	TRBJ2-1	TGTGCCAGTAGCAGTGCCATTACCAGCTACAATGAGCAGTTCTTC	CASSSAITSYNEQFF
TRBV6-1	.	.	TRBJ1-5	TGTGCCAGCAGTGACTATGGGGTGGGTGCTGGGGAGAATCAGCCCCAGCATTTT	CASSDYGVGAGENQPQHF
TRBV2	.	.	TRBJ1-1	TGTGCCAGCAGTGGTCAGAAGAACACTGAAGCTTTCTTT	CASSGQKNTEAFF
TRBV4-2	.	.	TRBJ2-5	TGTGCCAGCAGCCAAGATCGGCAGGGAGGAGAGACCCAGTACTTC	CASSQDRQGGETQYF
TRBV6-5	.	.	TRBJ2-2	TGTGCCAGCAGTAGAACTAGCTTGAACACCGGGGAGCTGTTTTTT	CASSRTSLNTGELFF
TRBV6-5	TRBD1	.	TRBJ1-5	TGTGCCAGCAGTCCCGGGACAGGGGCGTATCAGCCCCAGCATTTT	CASSPGTGAYQPQHF
TRBV7-3	TRBD1	.	TRBJ2-7	TGTGCCAGCAGCCGATCAGGGGGTTACCCCTACGAGCAGTACTTC	CASSRSGGYPYEQYF
TRBV7-7	TRBD1	.	TRBJ2-7	TGTGCCAGCAGCCCCACCACAGGGGGCTACGAGCAGTACTTC	CASSPTTGGYEQYF
TRBV10-3	TRBD1	.	TRBJ1-1	TGTGCCATCGGGCCAGGGGGCGCGGATGGCACTGAAGCTTTCTTT	CAIGPGGADGTEAFF
TRBV5-5	TRBD1	.	TRBJ1-2	TGTGCCAGCAGCCCCGGACAGGCTAACTATGGCTACACCTTC	CASSPGQANYGYTF
TRBV5-6	.	few	TRBJ1-3	TGTGCCAGCAGCTTACAGGGTAACGGCAACACCATATATTTT	CASSLQGNGNTIYF
TRBV4-1	.	.	TRBJ2-1	TGCGCCAGCAGCCAAGATCGAACACTCACTAATGGGCAGTTCTTC	CASSQDRTLTNGQFF
TRBV10-1	TRBD1	.	TRBJ1-1	TGCGCCAGCAGCAAGACAGGGGGTTGGCCGACCTTT	CASSKTGGWPTF
TRBV3-1/TRBV3-2	TRBD1	.	TRBJ2-1	TGTGCCAGCAGCCACACGGGACAGGGGGTCGATGAGCAGTTCTTC	CASSHTGQGVDEQFF
TRBV19	.	.	TRBJ1-1	TGTGCCAGTAGTATCCCAGATTCGGCTTTCTTT	CASSIPDSAFF
TRBV19	TRBD1	few	TRBJ2-4	TGTGCCAGTAGTTTCCGGACAGGGGGCGAACCCAAAAACATTCAGTACTTC	CASSFRTGGEPKNIQYF
TRBV18	.	.	TRBJ2-7	TGTGCCAGCTCACCGAGGAGTTACGAGCAGTACTTC	CASSPRSYEQYF
TRBV6-1	TRBD2	.	TRBJ2-7	TGTGCCAGCAGTGAGGGGGGGGAGCAGTACTTC	CASSEGGEQYF
TRBV21-1	.	.	TRBJ2-1	TGTGCCAGCAGCTGTGATAGCGGGGGGCCTTATTTCTCCTACAATGAGCAGTTCTTC	CASSCDSGGPYFSYNEQFF